What follows is one T cell receptor (beta chain) and its context. TCRdb fed the RT-PCR reads into MiXCR, producing one record per CDR3 protein. Here the sample spans about 700,000 distinct CDR3 sequences, 12% to 15% being singletons. The receptor comes from a female donor in good health, serving as a healthy control. What was sequenced was memory CD4+ T cells from blood.

The CDR3 loop is CASSQFSGFNEKLFF. CDR3 coding DNA: TGTGCCAGCAGCCAGTTCAGCGGATTTAATGAAAAACTGTTTTTT. The V call is TRBV3-1, the J call TRBJ1-4; D ambiguous. V was cut by 3 bases and J by 4 bases, with 12 bases left in between. This CDR3 spans 15 amino acids. Germline V gene sequence: CDR1 LGHDT, CDR2 YNNKEL (reference sequence). Looking up the rest from reference TRBV3-1 and TRBJ1-4 gives the full variable domain: DTAVSQTPKYLVTQMGNDKSIKCEQNLGHDTMYWYKQDSKKFLKIMFSYNNKELIINETVPNRFSPKSPDKAHLNLHINSLELGDSAVYFCASSQFSGFNEKLFFGSGTQLSVL.